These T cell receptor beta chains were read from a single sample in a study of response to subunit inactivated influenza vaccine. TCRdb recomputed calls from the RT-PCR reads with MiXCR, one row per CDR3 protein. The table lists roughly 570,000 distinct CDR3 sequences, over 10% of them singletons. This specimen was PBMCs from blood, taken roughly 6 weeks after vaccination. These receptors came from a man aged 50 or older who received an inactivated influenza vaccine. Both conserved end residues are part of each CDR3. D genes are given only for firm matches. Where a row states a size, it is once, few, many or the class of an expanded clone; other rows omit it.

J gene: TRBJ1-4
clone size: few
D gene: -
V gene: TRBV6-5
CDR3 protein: CASSYKGRNEKLFF
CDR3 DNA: TGTGCCAGCAGTTACAAGGGTAGGAATGAAAAACTGTTTTTT

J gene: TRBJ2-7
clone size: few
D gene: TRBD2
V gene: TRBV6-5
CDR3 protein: CASSYYPSGSTYEQYF
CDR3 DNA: TGTGCCAGCAGTTACTACCCTAGCGGGAGTACTTACGAGCAGTACTTC

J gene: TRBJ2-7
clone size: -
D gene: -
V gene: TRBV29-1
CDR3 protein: CSAGVGGYGSEQYF
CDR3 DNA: TGCAGTGCTGGGGTTGGCGGGTATGGTTCCGAGCAGTACTTC

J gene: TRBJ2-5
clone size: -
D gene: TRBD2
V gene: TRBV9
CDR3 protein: CASSVALAEETQYF
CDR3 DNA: TGTGCCAGCAGCGTGGCTCTAGCGGAAGAGACCCAGTACTTC

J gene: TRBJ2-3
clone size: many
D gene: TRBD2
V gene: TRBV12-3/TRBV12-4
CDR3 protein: CASRKTGTSGSSPDTQYF
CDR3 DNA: TGTGCCAGCAGGAAAACAGGGACTAGCGGGAGTTCACCAGATACGCAGTATTTT

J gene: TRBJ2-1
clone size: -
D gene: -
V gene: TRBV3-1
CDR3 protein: CASSSPSVTYNEQFF
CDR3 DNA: TGTGCCAGCAGCTCCCCTAGCGTAACCTACAATGAGCAGTTCTTC

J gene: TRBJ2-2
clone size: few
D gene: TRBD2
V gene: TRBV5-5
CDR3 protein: CASSLVVTSGHTGELFF
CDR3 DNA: TGTGCCAGCAGCTTGGTAGTTACTAGCGGACACACCGGGGAGCTGTTTTTT

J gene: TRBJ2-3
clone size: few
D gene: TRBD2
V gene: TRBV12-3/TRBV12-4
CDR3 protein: CASRLTSGGKDTQYF
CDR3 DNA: TGTGCCAGCAGATTGACTAGCGGGGGGAAGGATACGCAGTATTTT

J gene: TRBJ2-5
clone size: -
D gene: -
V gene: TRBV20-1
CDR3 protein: CSANQGGQGAETQYF
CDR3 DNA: TGCAGTGCCAACCAGGGGGGGCAAGGGGCCGAGACCCAGTACTTC

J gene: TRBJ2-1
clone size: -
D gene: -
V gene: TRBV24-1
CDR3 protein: CATSDSTYSYNEQFF
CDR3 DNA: TGTGCCACCAGTGATTCCACCTATTCCTACAATGAGCAGTTCTTC

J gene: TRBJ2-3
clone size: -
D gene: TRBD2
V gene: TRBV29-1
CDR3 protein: CSEKNAGGTQYF
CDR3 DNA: TGCAGCGAGAAGAATGCGGGAGGTACGCAGTATTTT

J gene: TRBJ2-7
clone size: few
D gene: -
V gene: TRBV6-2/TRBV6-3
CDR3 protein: CASRNGLTYEQYF
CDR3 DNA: TGTGCCAGCAGAAATGGATTGACCTACGAGCAGTACTTC

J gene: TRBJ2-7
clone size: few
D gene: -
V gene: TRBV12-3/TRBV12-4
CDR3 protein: CASSLNQGHSYEQYF
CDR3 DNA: TGTGCCAGCAGTTTAAATCAGGGGCACTCCTACGAGCAGTACTTC

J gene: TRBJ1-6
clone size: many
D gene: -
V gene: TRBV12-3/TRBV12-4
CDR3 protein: CASSRDTFSPLHF
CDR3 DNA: TGTGCCAGCAGCCGGGACACCTTTTCACCCCTCCACTTT

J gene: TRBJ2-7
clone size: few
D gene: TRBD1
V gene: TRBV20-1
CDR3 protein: CSARDPGQGHEQYF
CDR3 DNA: TGCAGTGCTAGAGACCCCGGACAGGGCCACGAGCAGTACTTC

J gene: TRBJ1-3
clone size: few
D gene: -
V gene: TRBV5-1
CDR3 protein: CASSLDGRNTIYF
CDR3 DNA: TGCGCCAGCAGCTTGGACGGTCGGAACACCATATATTTT

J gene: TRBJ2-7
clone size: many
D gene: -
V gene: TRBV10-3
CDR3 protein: CAISGVGYEQYF
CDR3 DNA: TGTGCCATCAGTGGGGTCGGCTACGAGCAGTACTTC

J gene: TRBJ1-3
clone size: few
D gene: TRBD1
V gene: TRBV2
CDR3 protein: CASSDGQGTSGNTIYF
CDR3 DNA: TGTGCCAGCAGCGACGGACAGGGAACTTCTGGAAACACCATATATTTT

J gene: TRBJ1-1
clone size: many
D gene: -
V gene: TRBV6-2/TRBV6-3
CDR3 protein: CASTDGRYGNGEAFF
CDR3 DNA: TGTGCCAGCACCGACGGCCGTTATGGAAACGGGGAAGCTTTCTTT

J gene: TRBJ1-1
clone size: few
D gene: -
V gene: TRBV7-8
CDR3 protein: CASSLGTALNTEAFF
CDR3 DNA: TGTGCCAGCAGCTTAGGTACAGCCTTGAACACTGAAGCTTTCTTT

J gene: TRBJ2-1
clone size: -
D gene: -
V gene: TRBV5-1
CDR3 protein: CASSLSPVGSYNEQFF
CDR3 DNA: TGCGCCAGCAGCCTATCGCCGGTGGGCTCCTACAATGAGCAGTTCTTC

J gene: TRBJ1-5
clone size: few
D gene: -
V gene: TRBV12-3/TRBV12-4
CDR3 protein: CASTTIPGQPQHF
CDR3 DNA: TGTGCCAGCACTACCATCCCGGGTCAGCCCCAGCATTTT